This TCR beta chain was observed in a study of beta chain features in type 1 diabetes. Study findings and constraints: The analysis here could not establish whether HLA type shapes TCRB rearrangement. The cDNA sequencing approach could over-represent high-TCR-expressing cells. Across all four CD4+ subsets, people with type 1 diabetes showed modestly shorter TCRB CDR3s. Insertions were fewer and deletions more numerous at VDJ junctions in type 1 diabetes patients.

Blood was collected once per donor into heparin, averaging about 116 mL. Reverse transcription of all isolated RNA meant that expressed TCRB transcripts were sequenced. Using immunoSEQ multiplex PCR, the repertoire was profiled, and TCRdb retains in-frame clones only, with some absent. Among around 650,000 clones listed, roughly 12% were seen once. As concerns this clone: Its antigen is unknown. Within the sample, other DNA sequences also encode this same CDR3.

Germline CDR1 KGHSH, CDR2 LQKENI. The CDR3 runs 13 residues. The ends lost 2 bases at V and 8 bases at J; junction bases unmatched: 4. J is TRBJ1-2 and V is TRBV18, with 8 bases lining up with TRBD1. Input material: naive CD4+ T cells from blood. This receptor was taken from a man aged 25 to 45 with type 1 diabetes. In DNA form, the CDR3 reads TGTGCCAGCTCACCAGGGACAGGAGGAGGCTACACCTTC. Encoded protein: CASSPGTGGGYTF.